Following are 22 T cell receptor beta chains from one sample sequenced in a study of cytomegalovirus exposure and HLA in healthy donors. Primers for the PCR totalled 60 Vbeta and 13 Jbeta. The repertoire was sequenced with immunoSEQ multiplex PCR; TCRdb's copy has only in-frame clones and lacks some. This repertoire includes about 120,000 clones. Sequenced sample: PBMCs. These receptors all come from a man aged 18 to 30 in good health and CMV-seronegative.

This sequence joins TRBV19 and TRBJ1-2, with 9 nucleotides matching TRBD1. V shed 7 bases and J 4 bases; nucleotides not matched to a gene: 7. The CDR3 covers 14 residues. The germline V gene has CDR1 LNHDA and CDR2 SQIVND (reference sequence). This CDR3 reads CASKGQGFFYGYTF. The CDR3 DNA reads TGTGCCAGTAAGGGACAGGGATTTTTCTATGGCTACACCTTC.

The chain's CDR3 is CASSRGTANQPQHF. The CDR3 region has the DNA TGTGCCAGCAGTAGAGGGACAGCTAATCAGCCCCAGCATTTT. The rearrangement uses TRBV27 and TRBJ1-5; 7 bases are shared with TRBD1. CDR3 length equals 14 residues. CDR1 is MNHEY and CDR2 is SMNVEV in the germline V gene (reference sequence). Trimming removed 5 bases from V and 4 bases from J; junction bases left unmatched: 5.

This chain uses TRBV9 with TRBJ2-3; TRBD1 matches at 9 bases. The germline V gene has CDR1 SGDLS and CDR2 YYNGEE. The CDR3 is 15 residues long. With V trimmed by 0 bases and J by 5 bases, 4 bases remained unmatched. The CDR3 DNA sequence: TGTGCCAGCAGCGTAGGGACAGGGGCGGGAGATACGCAGTATTTT. As protein: CASSVGTGAGDTQYF.

V usage is TRBV5-1 and J usage is TRBJ1-1; D is unclear. Germline V gene sequence: CDR1 SGHRS, CDR2 YFSETQ. The V gene lost 2 bases and the J gene lost 1 base, with 6 bases spanning the gap. The CDR3 is 13 amino acids. CDR3 nucleotide sequence: TGCGCCAGCAGCTTCCGTCCGAACACTGAAGCTTTCTTT. Translated, it gives CASSFRPNTEAFF.

The chain recombines TRBV9 with TRBJ1-1; no definite D call. V was pared by 3 bases and J by 0 bases, with 6 bases between. The V gene's germline CDR1 is SGDLS and CDR2 YYNGEE. This CDR3 contains 13 residues. Here the CDR3 reads CASSALLNTEAFF. The CDR3 DNA follows: TGTGCCAGCAGCGCCCTCTTGAACACTGAAGCTTTCTTT. The entire variable domain, with the rest obtained from reference TRBV9 and TRBJ1-1, is as follows: DSGVTQTPKHLITATGQRVTLRCSPRSGDLSVYWYQQSLDQGLQFLIQYYNGEERAKGNILERFSAQQFPDLHSELNLSSLELGDSALYFCASSALLNTEAFFGQGTRLTVV.

The chain combines TRBV11-3 with TRBJ2-2, with D hard to call. This CDR3 comprises 17 residues. Germline CDR1 SGHNT, CDR2 YENEEA. Trimming pared 1 base from V and 1 base from J, leaving 13 bases between. This CDR3 reads CASSLGGWRKNTGELFF. The CDR3 DNA reads as TGTGCCAGCAGCTTAGGTGGGTGGCGGAAGAACACCGGGGAGCTGTTTTTT.

The chain carries TRBV9 and TRBJ1-4, with a weak D call TRBD1 (5 bases). The CDR3 covers 15 residues. Per the germline V gene, CDR1 is SGDLS and CDR2 is YYNGEE. The ends were cut back, 3 bases at V and 0 bases at J, with 9 bases in the middle. CDR3 nucleotide sequence: TGTGCCAGCAGCGAGGGGACTTCAACTAATGAAAAACTGTTTTTT. Translated, it gives CASSEGTSTNEKLFF.

The V gene is TRBV4-1, the J gene TRBJ1-2; D remains unclear. Trimming took 1 base from V and 5 from J, leaving 11 bases between them. Germline V lookup: CDR1 MGHRA, CDR2 YSYEKL. The length of the CDR3 is 14 residues. CDR3 in DNA: TGCGCCAGCAGCCAAGGACAAGACCGATATGGCTACACCTTC. Translation: CASSQGQDRYGYTF.

V and J are TRBV7-9 and TRBJ1-1; 7 positions agree with TRBD1. The CDR3 spans 19 residues. J gave up 5 bases and V 2 bases, and 20 bases lay outside the gene matches. Germline V gives CDR1 SEHNR, CDR2 FQNEAQ (reference sequence). The CDR3 DNA sequence: TGTGCCAGCAGCTTACCGGGATCGGAGGGGGCAAAGGGGTGGACTGAAGCTTTCTTT. Amino acid sequence: CASSLPGSEGAKGWTEAFF.

The chain has TRBV27 and TRBJ1-5; weak D call: TRBD1 (5 bases). V was pared by 0 bases and J by 2 bases, with 8 bases between. The CDR3 spans 15 residues. Germline CDR1 MNHEY, CDR2 SMNVEV (reference sequence). CDR3 residues: CASSLSTGGNQPQHF. CDR3 bases: TGTGCCAGCAGTTTATCAACGGGGGGCAATCAGCCCCAGCATTTT.

The rearrangement joins TRBV18 to TRBJ1-4; 9 bases line up with TRBD1. The CDR3 consists of 17 residues. V lost 3 bases, J lost 0 bases, and 5 bases stayed unmatched. Germline V gene lookup returns CDR1 KGHSH and CDR2 LQKENI. CDR3 coding DNA: TGTGCCAGCTCACCCGGGACAGGGCGAACAACTAATGAAAAACTGTTTTTT. The encoded protein is CASSPGTGRTTNEKLFF.

The chain recombines TRBV14 with TRBJ2-5; 8 bases are a match to TRBD1. The DNA matches TRBJ2-7 better at its end, which makes the J call doubtful. The germline V gene has CDR1 SGHDN and CDR2 FVKESK. This CDR3 spans 16 amino acids. The CDR3 DNA follows: TGTGCCAGCAGCCCCGGGACAGGACGATGGGCCTACGAGCAGTACTTC. Translating it yields CASSPGTGRWAYEQYF.

This rearrangement joins TRBV2 to TRBJ1-1; 8 bases match TRBD1. CDR1 and CDR2 (germline): SNHLY, FYNNEI. The CDR3 is made up of 13 amino acids. The J segment lost 8 bases and the V segment lost 6 bases, leaving 8 bases of the junction unmatched. CDR3 sequence reads: CASRPGQEREAFF. CDR3 sequence (DNA): TGTGCCAGCAGACCGGGACAGGAGAGAGAAGCTTTCTTT.

The J gene is TRBJ2-7, the V gene TRBV10-3; the match to TRBD2 covers 8 bases. The CDR3 sequence is 14 residues long. V shed 8 bases, J shed 3 bases, and the junction held 9 bases outside the gene matches. Germline CDR1 ENHRY, CDR2 SYGVKD. The CDR3 sequence is CAIGRPSGFYEQYF. For the CDR3, the DNA is TGTGCCATCGGACGACCTAGCGGGTTCTACGAGCAGTACTTC.

The gene calls are TRBV30 and TRBJ1-1, with a tentative D call TRBD1 (6 bases). The CDR3 consists of 16 residues. V was cut by 5 bases and J by 1 base, with 20 bases left in between. Germline CDR1 reads GTSNPN; CDR2 reads SVGIG (reference sequence). In DNA form, the CDR3 reads TGTGCCTGGTGCCGAAAAGGAGGACAGACGAACACTGAAGCTTTCTTT. Its translation is CAWCRKGGQTNTEAFF.

The chain has TRBV9 and TRBJ1-6, with 7 bases lining up with TRBD1. The J segment lost 10 bases and the V segment lost 3 bases, leaving 10 bases of the junction unmatched. The germline gives CDR1 SGDLS, CDR2 YYNGEE. This CDR3 is built from 15 residues. CDR3 region: CASSDTGDLRSPLHF. Written as DNA, the CDR3 is TGTGCCAGCAGCGATACAGGGGACTTAAGGTCACCCCTCCACTTT.

This rearrangement joins TRBV6-6 to TRBJ1-6, with D possibly being TRBD1 (5 bases). This CDR3 is 14 amino acids long. V lost 7 bases and J lost 5, with 12 bases in between. Germline CDR1 is MNHNY and CDR2 is SVGAGI (reference sequence). CDR3 DNA: TGTGCCAGCACCCAGCAGGGTCATAATTCACCCCTCCACTTT. Translating it yields CASTQQGHNSPLHF.

The genes are TRBV4-1 and TRBJ1-2, with D possibly being TRBD1 (6 bases). Germline CDR1 and CDR2: MGHRA and YSYEKL. Trimming shortened V by 2 bases and J by 13 bases, and 23 bases separated the two germline ends. The CDR3 is 15 amino acids. CDR3 in amino acids: CASSQLTANPGGSTF. The CDR3 DNA reads as TGCGCCAGCAGCCAACTTACCGCCAATCCGGGGGGCAGCACCTTC.

The chain recombines TRBV15 with TRBJ2-3; perhaps TRBD1 as D (5 bases). V lost 0 bases, J lost 1 base, and 14 bases lay in between. Per germline, CDR1 LNHNV and CDR2 YYDKDF (reference sequence). The CDR3 has 17 amino acids. The CDR3 nucleotides read TGTGCCACCAGCAGAGATCGACAGAGTATACGCACAGATACGCAGTATTTT. This codes for CATSRDRQSIRTDTQYF. Variable domain in full (rest from reference TRBV15 and TRBJ2-3): DAMVIQNPRYQVTQFGKPVTLSCSQTLNHNVMYWYQQKSSQAPKLLFHYYDKDFNNEADTPDNFQSRRPNTSFCFLDIRSPGLGDTAMYLCATSRDRQSIRTDTQYFGPGTRLTVL.

The V call is TRBV6-5, the J call TRBJ2-2; the D gene is possibly TRBD1 (6 bases). Trimming left V 2 bases short and J 1 base short, with 11 bases between. The CDR3 is 16 amino acids. Looked up from germline, CDR1 is MNHEY and CDR2 is SVGAGI. CDR3 DNA sequence: TGTGCCAGCAGTTACCGAAGGGGGATGAACACCGGGGAGCTGTTTTTT. Translated: CASSYRRGMNTGELFF.

V usage is TRBV5-1 and J usage is TRBJ1-1, with D maybe TRBD1 (6 bases). Looked up from germline, CDR1 is SGHRS and CDR2 is YFSETQ. CDR3 length equals 14 residues. Trimming removed 2 bases at V and 1 base at J, with 9 bases between. The CDR3 region has the DNA TGCGCCAGCAGCTTCCCACAGGGGAACACTGAAGCTTTCTTT. Encoded protein: CASSFPQGNTEAFF.

The rearrangement joins TRBV27 to TRBJ2-5; 7 bases are shared with TRBD2. In germline, CDR1 is MNHEY, CDR2 SMNVEV (reference sequence). The V segment lost 5 bases and the J segment 3 bases; nucleotides outside the gene matches: 6. The CDR3 loop spans 14 amino acids. In DNA form, the CDR3 reads TGTGCCAGCAGTCAGCGGGGTACAGAAGAGACCCAGTACTTC. This codes for CASSQRGTEETQYF.